Listed below are T cell receptor beta chains from one sample, sequenced in a study of tumor-infiltrating lymphocytes in primary liver carcinoma. Each CDR3 protein is one row after TCRdb ran MiXCR on the multiplex PCR reads. The sample contains hundreds of thousands of distinct CDR3 sequences, approximately 60% of which appear only once. The material sequenced was peripheral blood. These receptors all come from a man aged 35 to 55 with primary liver carcinoma and hepatitis B virus infection. The CDR3 runs from the conserved cysteine through the conserved F or W. The D gene is left open where the match is weak. Size is omitted from some rows. Given values are once, few, many or a class for expanded clones.

D gene: NA
J gene: TRBJ2-7
CDR3 length: 16
clone size: many
V gene: TRBV6-5
CDR3 DNA: TGTGCCAGCAGTTACTCTTTAGGGCGGAATTCTGACGAGCAGTACTTC
CDR3 protein: CASSYSLGRNSDEQYF

D gene: NA
J gene: TRBJ1-5
CDR3 length: 14
clone size: NA
V gene: TRBV30
CDR3 DNA: TGTGCCTGGAGTGTTCTGGGTCCTAATCAGCCCCAGCATTTT
CDR3 protein: CAWSVLGPNQPQHF

D gene: TRBD2
J gene: TRBJ2-1
CDR3 length: 19
clone size: NA
V gene: TRBV6-1
CDR3 DNA: TGTGGCAGCAGTGAACCGGGACTAGCGGGAGTAGGGGCATTTAATGAGCAGTTCTTC
CDR3 protein: CGSSEPGLAGVGAFNEQFF

D gene: NA
J gene: TRBJ2-6
CDR3 length: 15
clone size: many
V gene: TRBV10-3
CDR3 DNA: TGTGCCATCACCAGAGAGACCTCTGGGGCCAACGTCCTGACTTTC
CDR3 protein: CAITRETSGANVLTF

D gene: NA
J gene: TRBJ2-3
CDR3 length: 15
clone size: NA
V gene: TRBV7-9
CDR3 DNA: TGTGCCAGCAGCTTGAACGGCCTTAGCACAGATACGCAGTATTTT
CDR3 protein: CASSLNGLSTDTQYF

D gene: TRBD2
J gene: TRBJ2-1
CDR3 length: 14
clone size: once
V gene: TRBV6-5
CDR3 DNA: TGTGCCGCGGGACGGGGGGGGCCCTACAATGGGCAGTTCTTC
CDR3 protein: CAAGRGGPYNGQFF

D gene: NA
J gene: TRBJ2-7
CDR3 length: 12
clone size: few
V gene: TRBV7-9
CDR3 DNA: TGTGCCAGCACCCAAGGAGGGTTCGAGCAGTACTTC
CDR3 protein: CASTQGGFEQYF

D gene: NA
J gene: TRBJ2-5
CDR3 length: 11
clone size: few
V gene: TRBV30
CDR3 DNA: TGTGCCTGGAGTGAAGGAGGGACCCAGTACTTC
CDR3 protein: CAWSEGGTQYF

D gene: NA
J gene: TRBJ1-4
CDR3 length: 15
clone size: NA
V gene: TRBV11-2
CDR3 DNA: TGTGCCAGTAGCTTAGCCGCGGGAGGGACCAGAAAACTGTTTTTT
CDR3 protein: CASSLAAGGTRKLFF

D gene: NA
J gene: TRBJ2-7
CDR3 length: 14
clone size: few
V gene: TRBV4-3
CDR3 DNA: TGCGCCAGCAGCCATCTGGGCGGAGCAGGCGAGCAGTACTTC
CDR3 protein: CASSHLGGAGEQYF

D gene: NA
J gene: TRBJ1-3
CDR3 length: 19
clone size: NA
V gene: TRBV7-8
CDR3 DNA: TGCGCCAGCAGTCTTCCTTCGGTGACTTCCAAGAGCTCTGGAAACACCATATATTTT
CDR3 protein: CASSLPSVTSKSSGNTIYF

D gene: NA
J gene: TRBJ2-5
CDR3 length: 14
clone size: once
V gene: TRBV28
CDR3 DNA: TGTGCCAGCAGTTTATTAGGGTTTGTGGAGACCCAGTACTTC
CDR3 protein: CASSLLGFVETQYF

D gene: NA
J gene: TRBJ2-4
CDR3 length: 15
clone size: few
V gene: TRBV28
CDR3 DNA: TGTGCCAGCAGTTTACAGCCCGGGGGCTGGAGCATTCAGTACTTC
CDR3 protein: CASSLQPGGWSIQYF

D gene: NA
J gene: TRBJ2-1
CDR3 length: 12
clone size: many
V gene: TRBV12-3/TRBV12-4
CDR3 DNA: TGTGCCAGCAGTTCAGGCTACAATGAGCAGTTCTTC
CDR3 protein: CASSSGYNEQFF

D gene: TRBD2
J gene: TRBJ2-1
CDR3 length: 17
clone size: many
V gene: TRBV6-6
CDR3 DNA: TGTGCCAGCAGCCGACCTGGGGCGGGAGGGTATAGTGGTGAGCAGTTCTTC
CDR3 protein: CASSRPGAGGYSGEQFF

D gene: TRBD1
J gene: TRBJ2-7
CDR3 length: 12
clone size: NA
V gene: TRBV28
CDR3 DNA: TGTGCCAGCTCCTCGACAGGGTCCGAGCAGTACTTC
CDR3 protein: CASSSTGSEQYF

D gene: NA
J gene: TRBJ2-2
CDR3 length: 12
clone size: many
V gene: TRBV10-1
CDR3 DNA: TGCGCCAGCAGTGAGATAAACGGGGAGCTGTTTTTT
CDR3 protein: CASSEINGELFF

D gene: NA
J gene: TRBJ1-6
CDR3 length: 16
clone size: NA
V gene: TRBV4-3
CDR3 DNA: TGCGCCAGCACCGCGGGCCGGGGCTCCTATAATTCACCCCTCCATTTT
CDR3 protein: CASTAGRGSYNSPLHF

D gene: NA
J gene: TRBJ2-1
CDR3 length: 12
clone size: NA
V gene: TRBV5-6
CDR3 DNA: TGTGGCAGCAGCGCTTCAAGGAGTGAGCAGTTCTTC
CDR3 protein: CGSSASRSEQFF

D gene: TRBD2
J gene: TRBJ2-1
CDR3 length: 16
clone size: NA
V gene: TRBV6-5
CDR3 DNA: TGTGCCAGCAACGTACGAACTAGCGTGGGCTTCAATGAGCAGTTCTTC
CDR3 protein: CASNVRTSVGFNEQFF

D gene: NA
J gene: TRBJ2-5
CDR3 length: 16
clone size: NA
V gene: TRBV5-1
CDR3 DNA: TGCGCCAGCAGCCCTGGTCCAGGGGCTGGAGGGGAGACCCAGTACTTC
CDR3 protein: CASSPGPGAGGETQYF

D gene: NA
J gene: TRBJ2-3
CDR3 length: 18
clone size: many
V gene: TRBV6-2/TRBV6-3
CDR3 DNA: TGTGCCAGCACCCGAGGAGGGAGCCTGCGCGAAAACACAGATACGCAGTATTTT
CDR3 protein: CASTRGGSLRENTDTQYF

D gene: NA
J gene: TRBJ2-7
CDR3 length: 13
clone size: NA
V gene: TRBV12-3/TRBV12-4
CDR3 DNA: TGTGCCAGCGGTCAGACATACTCCTACGAGCAGTACTTC
CDR3 protein: CASGQTYSYEQYF

D gene: NA
J gene: TRBJ1-1
CDR3 length: 13
clone size: NA
V gene: TRBV12-5
CDR3 DNA: TGTGCTGGTGGTTTGGGGGGGAACACTGAAGCTTTCTTT
CDR3 protein: CAGGLGGNTEAFF

D gene: NA
J gene: TRBJ1-2
CDR3 length: 15
clone size: NA
V gene: TRBV4-1
CDR3 DNA: TGCGCCAGCAGCCAAGTGGGGGGCAATGACTATGGCCACGCCTTC
CDR3 protein: CASSQVGGNDYGHAF

D gene: TRBD1
J gene: TRBJ2-7
CDR3 length: 14
clone size: medium-sized
V gene: TRBV30
CDR3 DNA: TGTGCCTGGAGTAATACCGGGACAGGGGACGAGCAGTACTTC
CDR3 protein: CAWSNTGTGDEQYF

D gene: NA
J gene: TRBJ2-1
CDR3 length: 16
clone size: NA
V gene: TRBV11-2
CDR3 DNA: TGTGCCAGCAGCGATAGAGTAGCGGCAGATTACAATGAGCAGTTCTTC
CDR3 protein: CASSDRVAADYNEQFF

D gene: NA
J gene: TRBJ2-1
CDR3 length: 15
clone size: NA
V gene: TRBV12-3/TRBV12-4
CDR3 DNA: TGTGCCAACAGTTCCTATTCCGGGGGAGAGAATGATCAGTTCTTC
CDR3 protein: CANSSYSGGENDQFF

D gene: NA
J gene: TRBJ1-5
CDR3 length: 14
clone size: NA
V gene: TRBV2
CDR3 DNA: TGTGCCAGCAGTGAAAGGCGGAACAATCAGCCCCAACATTTT
CDR3 protein: CASSERRNNQPQHF

D gene: NA
J gene: TRBJ2-1
CDR3 length: 16
clone size: NA
V gene: TRBV13
CDR3 DNA: TGTACCAGCAGCTCCTATTTAGCGAGCTCCTACAATGAGCAGTTCTTC
CDR3 protein: CTSSSYLASSYNEQFF

D gene: NA
J gene: TRBJ2-1
CDR3 length: 18
clone size: NA
V gene: TRBV28
CDR3 DNA: TGTGCCAGCAGTTCTCTGAAACAAGCGGGTGTATCCTACAATGAGCGGTTCTTC
CDR3 protein: CASSSLKQAGVSYNERFF

D gene: TRBD1
J gene: TRBJ1-5
CDR3 length: 15
clone size: NA
V gene: TRBV12-3/TRBV12-4
CDR3 DNA: TGTGCAAGCAACCGTACAGGGGATAGCAATCAGCCCCAGCATTTT
CDR3 protein: CASNRTGDSNQPQHF

D gene: NA
J gene: TRBJ2-3
CDR3 length: 14
clone size: NA
V gene: TRBV12-3/TRBV12-4
CDR3 DNA: TGTGCCAACAGACTCAGATTAAGCACAGATACGCAGTATTTT
CDR3 protein: CANRLRLSTDTQYF

D gene: TRBD1
J gene: TRBJ1-1
CDR3 length: 15
clone size: many
V gene: TRBV10-3
CDR3 DNA: TGTGCCATCAGAGCCGACAGGGGGCATGAAACTGAAGCTTTCTTT
CDR3 protein: CAIRADRGHETEAFF

D gene: NA
J gene: TRBJ1-1
CDR3 length: 13
clone size: NA
V gene: TRBV6-2/TRBV6-3
CDR3 DNA: TGTGCCGGCCAACTGACAGAAAACACTGAAGCTTTCTTT
CDR3 protein: CAGQLTENTEAFF

D gene: TRBD1
J gene: TRBJ1-1
CDR3 length: 13
clone size: NA
V gene: TRBV18
CDR3 DNA: TGTACCAGCTCAGGACAGGCGAATACTGAAGCTTTCTTT
CDR3 protein: CTSSGQANTEAFF

D gene: NA
J gene: TRBJ2-7
CDR3 length: 15
clone size: many
V gene: TRBV6-5
CDR3 DNA: TGTGCCATCGGGCGACTCCGCGGGCCTACCTACGAGCAGTACTTC
CDR3 protein: CAIGRLRGPTYEQYF

D gene: TRBD2
J gene: TRBJ2-5
CDR3 length: 15
clone size: many
V gene: TRBV11-2
CDR3 DNA: TGTGCCAGCAGCTTAGGAGGCGGGAGGGGAGAGACCCAGTACTTC
CDR3 protein: CASSLGGGRGETQYF

D gene: NA
J gene: TRBJ1-3
CDR3 length: 18
clone size: NA
V gene: TRBV4-1
CDR3 DNA: TGCGCCAGCAGCCAAGTGGGGGGCGCCTTTCTATCTGGAAACACCATATATTTT
CDR3 protein: CASSQVGGAFLSGNTIYF

D gene: TRBD1
J gene: TRBJ2-7
CDR3 length: 15
clone size: NA
V gene: TRBV25-1
CDR3 DNA: TGTGCCAGCAGTGAGACCGGGACAGGTCTCGGCGAGCAGTACTTC
CDR3 protein: CASSETGTGLGEQYF

D gene: TRBD2
J gene: TRBJ2-6
CDR3 length: 18
clone size: many
V gene: TRBV29-1
CDR3 DNA: TGCAGCGTTGGAGGGACTAGCGGGAGCCTCTCTGGGGCCAACGTCCTGACTTTC
CDR3 protein: CSVGGTSGSLSGANVLTF

D gene: TRBD2
J gene: TRBJ2-5
CDR3 length: 16
clone size: NA
V gene: TRBV14
CDR3 DNA: TGTGCCAGCAGCCAAGGCCGGGGGGTTATCCAAGAGACCCAGTACTTC
CDR3 protein: CASSQGRGVIQETQYF

D gene: TRBD1
J gene: TRBJ2-7
CDR3 length: 13
clone size: many
V gene: TRBV11-2
CDR3 DNA: TGTGCCAGCAGCGGGACAGGGTTGCACGAGCAGTACTTC
CDR3 protein: CASSGTGLHEQYF

D gene: TRBD2
J gene: TRBJ2-1
CDR3 length: 16
clone size: NA
V gene: TRBV6-5
CDR3 DNA: TGTGCTAGCAGTTGGACTAGCGGGAGGGCCGGAGGAAAGCAGTTCTTC
CDR3 protein: CASSWTSGRAGGKQFF

D gene: TRBD1
J gene: TRBJ2-1
CDR3 length: 19
clone size: many
V gene: TRBV12-3/TRBV12-4
CDR3 DNA: TGTGCCAGCAGTTTATTTACCCATCAACGGGACAGGGGGCGTGGGGAGCAGTTCTTC
CDR3 protein: CASSLFTHQRDRGRGEQFF

D gene: NA
J gene: TRBJ2-3
CDR3 length: 12
clone size: many
V gene: TRBV6-2/TRBV6-3
CDR3 DNA: TGTGCCAGCCAAGAGCCCCAAGATACGCAGTATTTT
CDR3 protein: CASQEPQDTQYF